Listed here are 20 T cell receptor beta chains from one sample, sequenced in a study of cytomegalovirus exposure and HLA in healthy donors. In the PCR, 60 Vbeta and 13 Jbeta primers were used. Assay: immunoSEQ multiplex PCR; the TCRdb copy retains only in-frame clones and omits some. The sample holds some 140,000 clones; around 73% are singletons and the top ten take under 1.5%. The sample comprised PBMCs. The receptors shown here come from a man aged 45-60 years in good health and CMV-seronegative.

This sequence joins TRBV5-1 and TRBJ2-5; 9 bases fit TRBD2. The V gene's germline CDR1 is SGHRS and CDR2 YFSETQ. V shed 0 bases and J 0 bases; nucleotides not matched to a gene: 6. This CDR3 is 17 amino acids long. The CDR3 region is CASSLALASGNQETQYF. In nucleotides, the CDR3 is TGCGCCAGCAGCTTGGCCTTGGCTAGCGGGAACCAAGAGACCCAGTACTTC.

The chain couples TRBV27 to TRBJ1-1; 9 bases fit TRBD1. The V gene's germline CDR1 is MNHEY and CDR2 SMNVEV (reference sequence). The V gene end was trimmed by 8 bases and the J gene end by 2 bases; junction bases not matched to a gene: 6. The CDR3 consists of 14 residues. CDR3 bases: TGTGCCAGCTTCCGGGACAGGGTAAACACTGAAGCTTTCTTT. Its protein is CASFRDRVNTEAFF.

CDR3 amino acids: CASSYSAGQQYGYTF. The CDR3 DNA reads TGTGCCAGCAGTTACTCGGCAGGACAGCAATATGGCTACACCTTC. The chain has TRBV6-5 and TRBJ1-2; D may be TRBD1 (6 bases). This CDR3 contains 15 residues. Trimming left V 0 bases short and J 5 bases short, with 13 bases between. Germline CDR1 MNHEY, CDR2 SVGAGI.

The J gene is TRBJ2-3, the V gene TRBV5-1; tentative D call: TRBD2 (6 bases). Looked up from germline, CDR1 is SGHRS and CDR2 is YFSETQ. The CDR3 covers 15 residues. V was shortened by 2 bases and J by 1 base, with 11 bases between the two germline ends. The CDR3 DNA reads TGCGCCAGCAGCTTAGTAGCGGACCGCACAGATACGCAGTATTTT. Its protein product is CASSLVADRTDTQYF. Full variable domain (missing parts from reference TRBV5-1 and TRBJ2-3): KAGVTQTPRYLIKTRGQQVTLSCSPISGHRSVSWYQQTPGQGLQFLFEYFSETQRNKGNFPGRFSGRQFSNSRSEMNVSTLELGDSALYLCASSLVADRTDTQYFGPGTRLTVL.

The chain employs TRBV6-1 and TRBJ1-1; no reliable D call. CDR3 length: 12 amino acids. V was trimmed by 1 base and J by 8 bases, leaving 8 bases between them. The germline V gene has CDR1 MNHNS and CDR2 SASEGT. The CDR3 nucleotides are TGTGCCAGCAGTGAAGACCGCGTGGAAGCTTTCTTT. It codes for CASSEDRVEAFF.

The chain joins TRBV15 to TRBJ2-1; 7 bases are shared with TRBD1. This CDR3 region has 16 residues. The trim removed 5 bases at V and 0 bases at J, leaving 7 bases unmatched. Germline values: CDR1 LNHNV, CDR2 YYDKDF (reference sequence). CDR3 sequence: CATSGQDRSSYNEQFF. CDR3 nucleotide sequence: TGTGCCACCAGCGGACAGGACAGGAGCTCCTACAATGAGCAGTTCTTC.

This clone was counted once. The chain combines TRBV5-1 with TRBJ2-1; D not certain. Trimming shortened V by 0 bases and J by 6 bases, and 7 bases separated the two germline ends. The germline V gene has CDR1 SGHRS and CDR2 YFSETQ. The CDR3 is 13 residues long. The CDR3, as DNA: TGCGCCAGCAGCTTGGATGAACTCAATGAGCAGTTCTTC. Translated, it gives CASSLDELNEQFF.

This chain links TRBV10-2 with TRBJ2-5; 7 positions agree with TRBD2. The J call is doubtful: the DNA matches TRBJ2-7 better. This CDR3 is 15 amino acids long. Germline assignment: CDR1 WSHSY and CDR2 SAAADI. The CDR3: CASSESTSENYEQYF. The DNA for the CDR3 is TGCGCCAGCAGTGAGTCCACTAGCGAGAACTACGAGCAGTACTTC.

The chain links TRBV18 to TRBJ2-2; TRBD2 matches at 11 bases. The trim removed 6 bases at V and 4 bases at J, leaving 13 bases unmatched. There are 18 residues in the CDR3. Germline CDR1 and CDR2: KGHSH and LQKENI. The CDR3, as DNA: TGTGCCAGCTCTTACGGGCTAGCGGGAGGTCGAGCCACCGGGGAGCTGTTTTTT. The encoded protein is CASSYGLAGGRATGELFF.

The genes are TRBV7-9 and TRBJ2-5; 7 bases match TRBD1. The CDR3 totals 15 residues. Trimming cost V 1 base and J 5 bases; bases outside gene matches: 7. Germline CDR1 and CDR2: SEHNR and FQNEAQ (reference sequence). The CDR3 loop reads CASSLGTGVTETQYF. In nucleotides, the CDR3 is TGTGCCAGCAGCTTAGGAACAGGGGTAACGGAGACCCAGTACTTC.

The J gene is TRBJ1-2, the V gene TRBV25-1; 8 bases map to TRBD1. The CDR3 has 13 amino acids. Germline V gene lookup returns CDR1 MGHDK and CDR2 SYGVNS. Trimming took 8 bases from V and 2 from J; bases not matched to a gene: 4. CDR3 protein: CASRRTGNYGYTF. Here the CDR3 DNA reads TGTGCCAGCCGCCGGACAGGGAACTATGGCTACACCTTC.

This sequence joins TRBV30 and TRBJ1-5; TRBD1 aligns across 7 bases. This CDR3 is 14 amino acids long. With 4 bases clipped from V and 2 bases from J, the junction kept 5 bases outside the gene matches. Germline lookup yields CDR1 GTSNPN and CDR2 SVGIG (reference sequence). This CDR3 is CAWTKDRGNQPQHF. In DNA, the CDR3 is TGTGCCTGGACTAAAGACAGGGGCAATCAGCCCCAGCATTTT.

The V gene is TRBV13, the J gene TRBJ2-1; 7 bases line up with TRBD1. The length of the CDR3 is 15 residues. Germline CDR1 reads PRHDT; CDR2 reads FYEKMQ (reference sequence). J lost 4 bases, V lost 5 bases, and 8 bases had no gene match. CDR3 sequence (DNA): TGTGCCAGCAGCCCACCGGGACAGATTTACAATGAGCAGTTCTTC. Encoded protein: CASSPPGQIYNEQFF. Full variable domain (rest looked up from reference TRBV13 and TRBJ2-1): AAGVIQSPRHLIKEKRETATLKCYPIPRHDTVYWYQQGPGQDPQFLISFYEKMQSDKGSIPDRFSAQQFSDYHSELNMSSLELGDSALYFCASSPPGQIYNEQFFGPGTRLTVL.

The chain employs TRBV6-1 and TRBJ2-7; 7 nucleotides align to TRBD2. CDR1 is MNHNS, CDR2 SASEGT, per germline. The V and J ends lost 7 bases and 2 bases, in that order; junction bases with no gene match: 11. The CDR3 has 15 amino acids. The CDR3 bases are TGTGCCAGCACGAGTGGCGGGGGAATCCCCTACGAGCAGTACTTC. Protein product: CASTSGGGIPYEQYF.

The J gene is TRBJ2-3, the V gene TRBV7-2; 9 bases line up with TRBD1. The CDR3 length is 16 residues. V lost 6 bases and J lost 4; bases outside the gene matches: 11. Germline CDR1 reads SGHTA; CDR2 reads FQGNSA. As DNA, the CDR3 is TGTGCCAGCAGTATCCTCCCGGGACAGGGTGCAGATACGCAGTATTTT. Translating gives CASSILPGQGADTQYF. Complete variable domain (other parts from reference TRBV7-2 and TRBJ2-3): GAGVSQSPSNKVTEKGKDVELRCDPISGHTALYWYRQSLGQGLEFLIYFQGNSAPDKSGLPSDRFSAERTGGSVSTLTIQRTQQEDSAVYLCASSILPGQGADTQYFGPGTRLTVL.

CDR3 nucleotide sequence: TGTGCCAGCAGCGTAGTGGGAGCTACCCTCTCTGGGGCCAACGTCCTGACTTTC. Translated, it gives CASSVVGATLSGANVLTF. The gene calls are TRBV9 and TRBJ2-6, with a weak D call TRBD2 (5 bases). Looked up from germline, CDR1 is SGDLS and CDR2 is YYNGEE. V lost 0 bases to trimming and J lost 0 bases, with 13 bases between them. This CDR3 is built from 18 residues.

The V call is TRBV15, the J call TRBJ2-1; 9 bases map to TRBD2. The J segment lost 4 bases and the V segment lost 5 bases, leaving 9 bases of the junction unmatched. This CDR3 is built from 16 residues. Germline V gene sequence: CDR1 LNHNV, CDR2 YYDKDF (reference sequence). CDR3 sequence reads: CATSPRAGGRYNEQFF. The DNA for the CDR3 is TGTGCCACCAGCCCACGAGCGGGAGGAAGGTACAATGAGCAGTTCTTC.

The sample holds one count of this clone. The rearrangement uses TRBV5-1 and TRBJ1-3, with D unresolved. V gave up 0 bases and J gave up 3 bases, with 7 bases separating them. Germline loops: CDR1 SGHRS, CDR2 YFSETQ. The CDR3 runs to 14 residues. The CDR3 spells CASSLVGFGNTIYF. Written as DNA, the CDR3 is TGCGCCAGCAGCTTGGTCGGGTTTGGAAACACCATATATTTT.

The CDR3 loop reads CASSLVQGGDTQYF. The CDR3 bases are TGCGCCAGCAGCTTGGTACAGGGTGGAGATACGCAGTATTTT. V is TRBV5-1 and J is TRBJ2-3; weak D call: TRBD1 (6 bases). CDR3 length: 14 residues. CDR1 and CDR2 from the germline V gene are SGHRS and YFSETQ. Trimming shortened V by 0 bases and J by 5 bases, and 10 bases separated the two germline ends.

The V gene is TRBV27, the J gene TRBJ1-5; D might be TRBD1 (5 bases). Germline CDR1 and CDR2: MNHEY and SMNVEV (reference sequence). Trimming took 1 base from V and 4 from J, leaving 11 bases between them. This CDR3 contains 15 residues. The CDR3 region is CASSLWGGGNQPQHF. CDR3 sequence (DNA): TGTGCCAGCAGTTTATGGGGGGGTGGGAATCAGCCCCAGCATTTT.